This entry is about one T cell receptor (beta chain). The entry originates in a study of blood T cell repertoires in COVID-19. Clones were read by immunoSEQ multiplex PCR, and TCRdb kept only the in-frame ones, dropping some. The sample consists of fewer than 120,000 clones, about four fifths of them appearing once. The material sequenced was peripheral blood. The receptor comes from an older woman with acute or convalescent COVID-19.

CDR3 DNA sequence: TGTGCCAGCAGGGAGATGGGTATCACAGATACGCAGTATTTT. Its translation is CASREMGITDTQYF. The J gene is TRBJ2-3, the V gene TRBV6-5; D unresolved. V was pared by 6 bases and J by 2 bases, with 12 bases between. Looked up from germline, CDR1 is MNHEY and CDR2 is SVGAGI. The CDR3 covers 14 residues.